Listed below are T cell receptor beta chains from one sample, sequenced in a study of vaccination and CD4 T cells after COVID-19. These receptors lack a known antigen. MiXCR, applied by TCRdb to the PCR reads, yields one record per CDR3 protein. The sample has about 4,200 distinct CDR3 sequences, about a quarter seen once. What was sequenced was CD4+ T cells from blood, cultured in vitro. Receptor source: a human donor who had recovered from COVID-19. The conserved cysteine and the conserved F or W are not part of the CDR3 here. Fields, in order: J gene, V gene, CDR3 protein.

J: TRBJ1-2
V: TRBV6-2/TRBV6-3
CDR3: ASSQTGTGYGYT

J: TRBJ2-7
V: TRBV2
CDR3: ASSDRTASYEQY

J: TRBJ1-5
V: TRBV18
CDR3: ASSPGINQPQH

J: TRBJ2-2
V: TRBV18
CDR3: ASSPQGGAALAGELF

J: TRBJ1-1
V: TRBV7-2
CDR3: ASSLDGQGFKAF

J: TRBJ1-6
V: TRBV12-3/TRBV12-4
CDR3: ASSLTGFQPLH

J: TRBJ1-1
V: TRBV11-2
CDR3: ASSLDRETEAF

J: TRBJ1-4
V: TRBV7-2
CDR3: ASSPVQGAREKLF

J: TRBJ1-5
V: TRBV7-2
CDR3: ASSLRSGNGRPQH

J: TRBJ1-2
V: TRBV19
CDR3: ASSLLGYGYT

J: TRBJ2-1
V: TRBV9
CDR3: ASSVGGRGRYNEQF

J: TRBJ2-5
V: TRBV6-1
CDR3: ASSAFGGGRETQY

J: TRBJ2-3
V: TRBV7-3
CDR3: ASSPDRNTQY

J: TRBJ1-1
V: TRBV4-2
CDR3: ASSQITKGRSLRAF

J: TRBJ2-3
V: TRBV29-1
CDR3: SVGGLYGRGTDTQY

J: TRBJ2-5
V: TRBV7-3
CDR3: ASSPGVGETQY

J: TRBJ1-1
V: TRBV7-2
CDR3: ASSALGGSEAF

J: TRBJ1-1
V: TRBV20-1
CDR3: SARRQAGSTEAF

J: TRBJ2-1
V: TRBV10-3
CDR3: AITAMDGLRNEQF

J: TRBJ1-5
V: TRBV9
CDR3: ASSVRIGQRSNQPQH

J: TRBJ2-7
V: TRBV3-1
CDR3: ASSQGYSSSGEQY

J: TRBJ2-5
V: TRBV30
CDR3: AWRALLVGETQY

J: TRBJ1-6
V: TRBV6-5
CDR3: ASSSGGNSPLH

J: TRBJ2-2
V: TRBV7-9
CDR3: ASNLLGTVNTGELF

J: TRBJ1-2
V: TRBV7-2
CDR3: ASSNPGSIFVYGYT

J: TRBJ1-2
V: TRBV6-2/TRBV6-3
CDR3: ASSLGRTNYGYT

J: TRBJ2-7
V: TRBV29-1
CDR3: SVAGQRYEQY

J: TRBJ2-1
V: TRBV7-7
CDR3: ASSQGTGLDEQF

J: TRBJ1-6
V: TRBV5-4
CDR3: ASSLTEVNSPLH

J: TRBJ1-2
V: TRBV5-4
CDR3: ASSWDRDLGYT

J: TRBJ2-7
V: TRBV30
CDR3: AWSVRRNSYEQY

J: TRBJ1-5
V: TRBV12-3/TRBV12-4
CDR3: ASRNLPGQGDQPQH

J: TRBJ2-7
V: TRBV30
CDR3: AWSGDRPYEQY

J: TRBJ2-6
V: TRBV30
CDR3: AWSVLGSGANVLT

J: TRBJ2-3
V: TRBV5-1
CDR3: ASSFGGAADTQY

J: TRBJ1-5
V: TRBV4-2
CDR3: ASSQDIGALYSNQPQH

J: TRBJ2-3
V: TRBV5-1
CDR3: ASSLSGTVITDTQY

J: TRBJ1-5
V: TRBV2
CDR3: ASTPGQGKIQPQH

J: -
V: TRBV20-1
CDR3: SASAGMGTDTQH

J: TRBJ1-2
V: TRBV6-5
CDR3: ASSYSPQGRRVNYGYT

J: TRBJ1-4
V: TRBV7-8
CDR3: ASSLARQGLGNEKLF

J: TRBJ2-4
V: TRBV6-1
CDR3: ASSEVGTGVQY

J: TRBJ2-5
V: TRBV6-1
CDR3: ASSEPRGLQGSSTQY

J: TRBJ1-5
V: TRBV9
CDR3: ASSVGSDYQPQH

J: TRBJ2-3
V: TRBV20-1
CDR3: SASGTSGGAGTDTQY

J: TRBJ2-3
V: TRBV20-1
CDR3: SAKKSGLAADTQY

J: TRBJ2-3
V: TRBV12-5
CDR3: ASGSGGGTDTQY

J: TRBJ1-4
V: TRBV19
CDR3: ASSPGRQPNEKLF

J: TRBJ2-7
V: TRBV19
CDR3: ASSMGQPLSYEQY

J: TRBJ1-5
V: TRBV2
CDR3: ASNRISNQPQH

J: TRBJ2-5
V: TRBV19
CDR3: ASSQYIAGQSRETQY

J: TRBJ2-5
V: TRBV20-1
CDR3: SARATTQY